These 3 T cell receptor beta chains were all obtained from the same sample, sequenced in a study of spatial heterogeneity in lung cancer. Described time point: blood at routine non-recurrence follow-up after resection. TCRdb recomputed calls from the 5' RACE reads with MiXCR, one row per CDR3 protein. The data contain 72,000 or so distinct CDR3 sequences, approximately 9% of them singletons. The material was PBMCs, obtained at follow-up. Receptors originate from a female donor with early-stage non-small cell lung cancer.

This clonotype was observed many times. The chain links TRBV29-1 to TRBJ2-5; D gene ambiguous. Germline CDR1 is SQVTM and CDR2 is ANQGSEA. The CDR3 has 12 amino acids. Trimming took 3 bases from V and 5 from J, leaving 10 bases between them. This CDR3 reads CSVDRFQETQYF. In DNA form, the CDR3 reads TGCAGCGTTGATCGGTTCCAGGAGACCCAGTACTTC.

This clonotype was seen ten or more times. The V call is TRBV5-1, the J call TRBJ2-7, with 8 bases identical to TRBD2. The V segment lost 5 bases and the J segment 5 bases; nucleotides outside the gene matches: 15. This CDR3 is 16 amino acids long. The germline V gene encodes CDR1 SGHRS and CDR2 YFSETQ. CDR3 nucleotide sequence: TGCGCCAGCAGTCTGACTCCGGGACTAGGGACGAACGAGCAGTACTTC. This codes for CASSLTPGLGTNEQYF.

This clonotype was counted at least ten times. This chain uses TRBV7-9 with TRBJ1-1, with D uncertain. The CDR3 totals 15 residues. Germline V CDR1 and CDR2: SEHNR, FQNEAQ (reference sequence). Between the trimmed V and J ends, which lost 5 bases and 0 bases, there was a span of 13 bases. CDR3 in DNA: TGTGCCAGCAGCGAGGCTCAGAACATGAACACTGAAGCTTTCTTT. Amino acid sequence: CASSEAQNMNTEAFF.